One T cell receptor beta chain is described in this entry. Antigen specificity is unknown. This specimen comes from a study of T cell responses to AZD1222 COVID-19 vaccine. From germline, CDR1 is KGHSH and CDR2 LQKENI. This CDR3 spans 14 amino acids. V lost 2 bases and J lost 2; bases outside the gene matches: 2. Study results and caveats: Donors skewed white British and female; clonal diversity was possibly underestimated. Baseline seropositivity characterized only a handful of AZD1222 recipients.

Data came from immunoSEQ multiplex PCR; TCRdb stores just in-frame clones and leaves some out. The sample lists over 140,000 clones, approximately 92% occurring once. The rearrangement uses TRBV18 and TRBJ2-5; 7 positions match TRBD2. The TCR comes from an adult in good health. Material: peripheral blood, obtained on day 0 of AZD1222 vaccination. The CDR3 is CASSPGREQETQYF. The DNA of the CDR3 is TGTGCCAGCTCACCAGGGAGGGAACAAGAGACCCAGTACTTC.